This is a list of T cell receptor beta chains from one sample in a study of Ad26.COV2.S vaccination and SARS-CoV-2 variants. Profiling relied on immunoSEQ multiplex PCR, and the TCRdb table lists in-frame clones only, not all of them. The sample has 430,000 or so clones, approximately 90% seen once. The sequencing here drew on peripheral blood, taken in a trial of Ad26.COV2.S vaccine versus placebo. These receptors came from a person between 18 and 65 years old who received the Ad26.COV2.S COVID-19 vaccine or a placebo. The CDR3 runs from the conserved cysteine through the conserved F or W. The D gene is left open where the match is weak. Clone size, where shown, is once, few, many, or a class for clones that have expanded.

15	TRBV9	.	.	TRBJ2-5	CASSAGDTGVETQYF	TGTGCCAGCAGCGCGGGGGACACGGGGGTTGAGACCCAGTACTTC
14	TRBV28	.	.	TRBJ2-7	CASSLGRPIYEQYF	TGTGCCAGCAGTCTTGGAAGGCCGATCTACGAGCAGTACTTC
14	TRBV5-4	.	TRBD1	TRBJ2-5	CASSSKQGGETQYF	TGTGCCAGCAGCTCCAAACAGGGGGGAGAGACCCAGTACTTC
15	TRBV4-3	few	.	TRBJ2-5	CASSHEQISQETQYF	TGCGCCAGCAGCCACGAGCAGATATCCCAAGAGACCCAGTACTTC
11	TRBV27	.	.	TRBJ2-7	CASSFGYEQYF	TGTGCCAGCAGTTTCGGGTACGAGCAGTACTTC
17	TRBV4-3	.	TRBD2	TRBJ2-3	CASSQKGTSGTTDTQYF	TGCGCCAGCAGCCAAAAGGGGACTAGCGGGACGACAGATACGCAGTATTTT
14	TRBV2	.	.	TRBJ2-7	CASSERGGFHEQYF	TGTGCCAGCAGTGAACGAGGGGGATTCCACGAGCAGTACTTC
14	TRBV30	.	.	TRBJ2-7	CAWSVQGRPYEQYF	TGTGCCTGGAGTGTACAGGGAAGACCCTACGAGCAGTACTTC
19	TRBV4-2	.	TRBD2	TRBJ2-6	CASSHPGLAGDSGANVLTF	TGTGCCAGCAGCCACCCGGGACTAGCGGGAGATTCTGGGGCCAACGTCCTGACTTTC
14	TRBV4-1	few	.	TRBJ2-1	CASSQGSSYNEQFF	TGCGCCAGCAGCCAAGGGAGCTCCTACAATGAGCAGTTCTTC
17	TRBV4-2	.	TRBD1	TRBJ2-6	CASSQEDRSSGANVLTF	TGTGCCAGCAGCCAAGAGGACAGGAGCTCTGGGGCCAACGTCCTGACTTTC
13	TRBV3-1/TRBV3-2	.	.	TRBJ1-1	CASSTRQVTEAFF	TGTGCCAGCAGCACCAGACAGGTCACTGAAGCTTTCTTT
13	TRBV10-3	.	.	TRBJ2-3	CAITPTSTDTQYF	TGTGCCATCACCCCGACTAGTACAGATACGCAGTATTTT
13	TRBV27	.	.	TRBJ1-1	CASSLNTNTEAFF	TGTGCCAGCAGTTTAAATACAAACACTGAAGCTTTCTTT
16	TRBV4-1	.	TRBD1	TRBJ2-5	CASSSPGTGLQETQYF	TGCGCCAGCAGCTCCCCCGGGACAGGTCTCCAAGAGACCCAGTACTTC
12	TRBV7-9	.	.	TRBJ1-1	CASLGGNTEAFF	TGTGCCAGCCTCGGCGGGAACACTGAAGCTTTCTTT
14	TRBV5-1	.	.	TRBJ1-1	CASSLDTRYTEAFF	TGCGCCAGCAGCTTGGATACAAGATACACTGAAGCTTTCTTT
15	TRBV5-5	.	TRBD1	TRBJ2-1	CASSLGTGGYNEQFF	TGTGCCAGCAGCTTGGGGACAGGGGGCTACAATGAGCAGTTCTTC
13	TRBV10-2	.	.	TRBJ2-7	CASSGGRVYEQYF	TGCGCCAGCAGTGGAGGCAGGGTCTACGAGCAGTACTTC
14	TRBV15	.	TRBD1	TRBJ2-7	CATSSDRGPYEQYF	TGTGCCACCAGCAGCGACAGGGGGCCCTACGAGCAGTACTTC
16	TRBV7-9	.	TRBD2	TRBJ2-5	CASSERWTSGRETQYF	TGTGCCAGCAGCGAGCGTTGGACTAGCGGGAGAGAGACCCAGTACTTC
14	TRBV27	.	.	TRBJ1-1	CASRSGTHYTEAFF	TGTGCCAGCAGGTCCGGGACCCATTACACTGAAGCTTTCTTT
15	TRBV12-5	once	.	TRBJ1-1	CASGLLLRGGTEAFF	TGTGCTAGTGGTTTGCTACTTCGGGGGGGCACTGAAGCTTTCTTT
15	TRBV4-1	.	TRBD1	TRBJ1-1	CASSQGQLMNTEAFF	TGCGCCAGCAGCCAGGGACAGCTCATGAACACTGAAGCTTTCTTT
14	TRBV2	.	.	TRBJ1-2	CASREVGTAYGYTF	TGTGCCAGCAGGGAGGTTGGTACGGCCTATGGCTACACCTTC
14	TRBV30	.	TRBD1	TRBJ1-2	CAWSVGQGAIGYTF	TGTGCCTGGAGTGTCGGGCAGGGGGCGATCGGCTACACCTTC
15	TRBV28	.	.	TRBJ2-3	CASSLDPTGTDTQYF	TGTGCCAGCAGTTTAGACCCAACTGGCACAGATACGCAGTATTTT
16	TRBV27	.	TRBD2	TRBJ2-7	CASSSTGTSLSYEQYF	TGTGCCAGCAGTAGTACCGGGACTAGCTTGTCCTACGAGCAGTACTTC
14	TRBV28	.	.	TRBJ1-2	CASSRTGSNYGYTF	TGTGCCAGCAGCCGGACTGGGTCAAACTATGGCTACACCTTC
15	TRBV6-5	once	TRBD2	TRBJ2-3	CASSTPSGREDTQYF	TGTGCCAGCAGCACACCAAGCGGGAGGGAGGATACGCAGTATTTT
14	TRBV9	once	.	TRBJ2-7	CASSVASSSYEQYF	TGTGCCAGCAGTGTGGCTTCCTCCTCTTACGAGCAGTACTTC
14	TRBV28	.	TRBD1	TRBJ2-2	CASRETGATGELFF	TGTGCCAGCAGGGAGACAGGGGCCACCGGGGAGCTGTTTTTT
16	TRBV5-1	.	TRBD1	TRBJ1-1	CASSGGQGKLNTEAFF	TGCGCCAGCAGCGGCGGACAGGGGAAGCTGAACACTGAAGCTTTCTTT
13	TRBV11-2	.	TRBD1	TRBJ2-3	CASSLIAQGVQYF	TGTGCCAGCAGCTTAATCGCCCAGGGGGTGCAGTATTTT
14	TRBV7-8	.	.	TRBJ2-7	CASSPLAGLYEQYF	TGTGCCAGCAGCCCTCTTGCGGGACTCTACGAGCAGTACTTC
14	TRBV27	.	.	TRBJ1-6	CASSRQGPNSPLHF	TGTGCCAGCAGTCGGCAGGGACCTAATTCACCCCTCCACTTT
13	TRBV6-5	.	.	TRBJ1-6	CASSYGLNSPLHF	TGTGCCAGCAGTTACGGACTAAATTCACCCCTCCACTTT
14	TRBV30	.	.	TRBJ2-3	CAWSLGLETDTQYF	TGTGCCTGGAGTTTAGGGCTAGAAACAGATACGCAGTATTTT
18	TRBV3-1/TRBV3-2	.	TRBD1	TRBJ1-4	CASSQYRGGGRCGEKLFF	TGTGCCAGCAGCCAATACAGGGGAGGTGGCAGGTGCGGGGAAAAACTGTTTTTT
15	TRBV10-3	.	TRBD2	TRBJ2-3	CAISGSSGSTDTQYF	TGTGCCATCAGTGGGTCTAGCGGGAGTACAGATACGCAGTATTTT
16	TRBV5-3	.	.	TRBJ2-2	CARSLCWNSNTGELFF	TGTGCCAGAAGCTTGTGTTGGAACTCAAACACCGGGGAGCTGTTTTTT